Presented here are 20 T cell receptor beta chains from one specimen sequenced in a study of human T cells and chemical hapten exposure. Time point defined: pre-sensitization, week 0. Treatment described: therapeutic diphenylcyclopropenone sensitization with weekly scalp DPC. TCRdb re-called the RACE reads through MiXCR, storing one row per CDR3 protein. Of about 87,000 distinct CDR3 sequences in the sample, roughly 9.1% were seen once. This material consisted of whole blood, taken in connection with sensitization to the hapten diphenylcyclopropenone (DPC). Receptors were obtained from a woman aged 40 to 50 with alopecia areata. Some clones in this sample may be carry-over from other donors' samples.

This clonotype was seen a handful of times. V is TRBV4-1 and J is TRBJ2-3; 12 nucleotides agree with TRBD2. Germline-derived CDR1 and CDR2 are MGHRA and YSYEKL. J was trimmed by 5 bases and V by 1 base; bases with no gene match: 7. The CDR3 runs to 17 residues. CDR3 residues: CASSQGLAGGPGDTQYF. The CDR3 DNA is TGCGCCAGCAGCCAAGGGCTAGCGGGGGGGCCGGGAGATACGCAGTATTTT.

This clonotype was detected a few times. The J gene is TRBJ2-1, the V gene TRBV11-2; D is possibly TRBD2 (6 bases). Trimming removed 5 bases at V and 0 bases at J, with 14 bases between. Germline values: CDR1 SGHAT, CDR2 FQNNGV. The CDR3 has 16 amino acids. CDR3: CASSPVAASSYNEQFF. CDR3 DNA sequence: TGTGCCAGCAGCCCCGTAGCGGCTAGCTCCTACAATGAGCAGTTCTTC.

This clonotype has just a few counts. V gene TRBV9 combines with J gene TRBJ2-7, with 9 bases lining up with TRBD1. V shed 4 bases, J shed 3 bases, and the junction held 11 bases outside the gene matches. Germline V gives CDR1 SGDLS, CDR2 YYNGEE. The length of the CDR3 is 16 residues. As DNA, the CDR3 is TGTGCCAGCAGCCCAACCCCGACAGGGGGACGCTACGAGCAGTACTTC. It yields the protein CASSPTPTGGRYEQYF.

In this sample, this clonotype turned up many times. At one end the junction does not follow the germline gene, possibly because of a read error. This chain uses TRBV11-2 with TRBJ1-6; 8 bases are a match to TRBD1. This CDR3 is built from 16 residues. Germline-derived CDR1 and CDR2 are SGHAT and FQNNGV. In nucleotides, the CDR3 is TGTGCCAGCAGCTTCAATGGACAGGGATATAGTTCACCCCTCCACTTT. Translated, it gives CASSFNGQGYSSPLHF.

This clonotype has more than one count but fewer than ten. This chain uses TRBV7-8 with TRBJ2-6; 12 bases match TRBD2. The CDR3 is made up of 19 amino acids. Germline CDR1 SGHVS, CDR2 FQNEAQ. Germline trimming cut 2 bases from V and 3 bases from J; bases unmatched to any gene: 8. The CDR3 is CASSLSLAGGPDGANVLTF. The CDR3 nucleotides read TGTGCCAGCAGCTTAAGTCTAGCGGGGGGGCCGGATGGGGCCAACGTCCTGACTTTC.

In its sample, this clonotype was seen a few times. This sequence joins TRBV28 and TRBJ1-1; TRBD1 matches 9 bases. The CDR3 sequence is 15 residues long. Per germline, CDR1 MDHEN and CDR2 SYDVKM. Losses at the gene ends were 8 bases for V and 5 bases for J; bases not matched to a gene: 12. CDR3 in amino acids: CASSLQGAGVTEAFF. CDR3 bases: TGTGCCAGCTCTCTACAGGGGGCTGGCGTGACTGAAGCTTTCTTT.

Only a few counts were recorded for this clonotype. The rearrangement uses TRBV3-1 and TRBJ1-4; 7 bases match TRBD1. The CDR3 covers 15 residues. The junction had 10 bases not matched to a gene; V was cut back by 6 bases and J by 6 bases. Germline V gene sequence: CDR1 LGHDT, CDR2 YNNKEL (reference sequence). The CDR3 region has the DNA TGTGCCAGCAGGTTCAATTGGGACAGCGATGAAAAACTGTTTTTT. It is translated as CASRFNWDSDEKLFF.

This clonotype appeared many times. J is TRBJ2-1 and V is TRBV4-3, with D possibly called TRBD1 or TRBD2 (6 bases each). Germline V gene data show CDR1 as LGHNA and CDR2 as YSLEER. The CDR3 consists of 16 residues. The V end lost 0 bases, the J end lost 2 bases, and 11 bases lay between the germline ends. The CDR3: CASSQEGGRTYNEQFF. The CDR3 DNA reads TGCGCCAGCAGCCAAGAAGGGGGGCGCACCTACAATGAGCAGTTCTTC.

This clonotype was recorded at least ten times. The chain couples TRBV7-2 to TRBJ2-7; 8 bases agree with TRBD2. The CDR3 loop spans 14 amino acids. CDR1 and CDR2 from the germline V gene are SGHTA and FQGNSA. Unmatched junction bases numbered 11, after V lost 1 base and J lost 12 bases. The CDR3 here is CASSLVASGRAAYF. For the CDR3, the DNA is TGTGCCAGCAGCTTAGTGGCTAGCGGGCGCGCGGCGTACTTC.

The chain is built from TRBV28 and TRBJ2-3; TRBD1 agrees at 9 bases. With 5 bases clipped from V and 6 bases from J, the junction kept 12 bases outside the gene matches. Germline loops: CDR1 MDHEN, CDR2 SYDVKM. This CDR3 has 16 amino acids. CDR3: CASSGPRDREDDTQYF. DNA for the CDR3: TGTGCCAGCAGTGGCCCCCGGGACAGGGAAGACGATACGCAGTATTTT.

This clonotype occurred a few times. The CDR3 nucleotides are TGTGCCAGCAGTTTCCCATGGACAGGGGAAGCTTTCTTT. It encodes CASSFPWTGEAFF. J is TRBJ1-1 and V is TRBV27, with 8 bases matching TRBD1. The CDR3 is 13 amino acids. Trimming cost V 3 bases and J 8 bases; bases outside gene matches: 5. CDR1 and CDR2 from the germline V gene are MNHEY and SMNVEV (reference sequence).

This clonotype was detected many times. The rearrangement joins TRBV7-2 to TRBJ2-1; D gene ambiguous. CDR1 SGHTA and CDR2 FQGNSA come from the germline V gene. The CDR3 has 13 residues. The V and J ends lost 7 bases and 4 bases respectively, with 11 bases between them. The CDR3 bases are TGTGCCAGCACCCCAGACACATACAATGAGCAGTTCTTC. As protein: CASTPDTYNEQFF.

This clonotype came up many times. The chain joins TRBV11-2 to TRBJ2-7; D is undetermined. Germline V lookup: CDR1 SGHAT, CDR2 FQNNGV. The CDR3 has 13 amino acids. Trimming removed 0 bases from V and 2 bases from J, with 5 bases in between. The CDR3 nucleotides read TGTGCCAGCAGCTTAGACCGGACCTACGAGCAGTACTTC. It specifies CASSLDRTYEQYF.

This clonotype was detected only a few times. It is likely a read error, because the conserved phenylalanine at the end of the CDR3 is missing. Because the CDR3's place on the DNA is in doubt, the DNA is left out and the CDR3 is given as listed by TCRdb. The chain links TRBV4-1 to TRBJ1-2; the table's TRBD1 call for D was not verified on the DNA. CDR1 and CDR2 (germline): MGHRA, YSYEKL. The CDR3 comprises 10 residues, both ends counted. CDR3 protein: CASSQPDRMY.

The CDR3, as DNA: TGCGCCAGCAATCCCCCGGCCAATGAAAAACTGTTTTTT. Translating it yields CASNPPANEKLFF. This chain uses TRBV5-1 with TRBJ1-4; D is undetermined. The CDR3 loop spans 13 amino acids. Deletions cut 6 bases from V and 5 bases from J, with 11 bases between. From germline, CDR1 is SGHRS and CDR2 YFSETQ.

The table lists this clonotype with a few counts. The chain has TRBV11-1 and TRBJ2-5; perhaps TRBD1 as D (5 bases). Germline V gene data show CDR1 as SGHAT and CDR2 as FQDESV (reference sequence). CDR3 length: 13 residues. V was shortened by 5 bases and J by 1 base, with 8 bases between the two germline ends. In DNA, the CDR3 is TGTGCCAGCAGCCAGGGATTCCAAGAGACCCAGTACTTC. Translated: CASSQGFQETQYF.

In this sample, this clonotype turned up once. A single base separates this from a much larger clone, so it may be a read error. This chain uses TRBV19 with TRBJ1-5; no definite D call. Germline CDR1 and CDR2: LNHDA and SQIVND (reference sequence). The CDR3 is 12 amino acids. The CDR3 sequence is CASSPQNRPQHF. DNA of the CDR3: TGTGCCAGTAGTCCTCAGAATCGGCCCCAGCATTTT.

This clonotype was observed many times. J is TRBJ2-7 and V is TRBV6-6, with TRBD1 identical over 8 bases. Germline lookup yields CDR1 MNHNY and CDR2 SVGAGI (reference sequence). The CDR3 extends over 22 amino acids. Trimming took 2 bases from V and 7 from J; bases not matched to a gene: 31. CDR3 amino acids: CASSYPSYLGQDEKGSGREQYF. The CDR3 nucleotides read TGTGCCAGCAGTTACCCTTCTTACTTGGGACAGGACGAAAAGGGATCGGGCCGGGAGCAGTACTTC.

This clonotype was counted at least ten times. The genes are TRBV20-1 and TRBJ2-7; 11 bases map to TRBD2. Trimming took 4 bases from V and 1 from J; bases not matched to a gene: 9. The germline V gene encodes CDR1 DFQATT and CDR2 SNEGSKA (reference sequence). The CDR3 loop spans 16 amino acids. CDR3 protein: CSAKDWGTSGSYEQYF. CDR3 coding DNA: TGCAGTGCTAAAGATTGGGGGACTAGCGGATCCTACGAGCAGTACTTC.

This clonotype was seen many times. V gene TRBV29-1 combines with J gene TRBJ2-7; 11 bases agree with TRBD1. The CDR3 sequence is 14 residues long. Germline V gives CDR1 SQVTM, CDR2 ANQGSEA. The junction had 3 bases not matched to a gene; V was cut back by 2 bases and J by 3 bases. CDR3 coding DNA: TGCAGCGTTGAATCCGGGACAGGGGGCTACGAGCAGTACTTC. It codes for CSVESGTGGYEQYF.